This T cell receptor beta chain was identified during a study of beta chain features in type 1 diabetes. General study findings and limits: The influence of HLA type on TCRB rearrangement stayed undetermined.

Per the germline V gene, CDR1 is SGHRS and CDR2 is YFSETQ. The CDR3 loop spans 16 amino acids. V dropped 5 bases and J dropped 2; count of bases not matched to a gene: 8. Expressed TCRB transcripts got sequenced, as all isolated RNA was reverse transcribed. TCRdb keeps only in-frame clones here, not all; method: immunoSEQ multiplex PCR. The repertoire includes 430,000 or so clones, over 10% of them detected once, and 0.035% to 0.05% sits in the top ten. This clone has a handful of counts. Its antigen is as yet unknown. Every participating donor gave one draw, a heparinised blood sample averaging approximately 120 mL.

The source material was naive CD4+ T cells from blood. The TCR comes from a woman younger than 35 in good health. V gene TRBV5-1 combines with J gene TRBJ2-3, with 10 bases aligning to TRBD2. CDR3 bases: TGCGCCAGCAGAGAACGGACTAGCGGATTCACAGATACGCAGTATTTT. Amino acid sequence: CASRERTSGFTDTQYF.